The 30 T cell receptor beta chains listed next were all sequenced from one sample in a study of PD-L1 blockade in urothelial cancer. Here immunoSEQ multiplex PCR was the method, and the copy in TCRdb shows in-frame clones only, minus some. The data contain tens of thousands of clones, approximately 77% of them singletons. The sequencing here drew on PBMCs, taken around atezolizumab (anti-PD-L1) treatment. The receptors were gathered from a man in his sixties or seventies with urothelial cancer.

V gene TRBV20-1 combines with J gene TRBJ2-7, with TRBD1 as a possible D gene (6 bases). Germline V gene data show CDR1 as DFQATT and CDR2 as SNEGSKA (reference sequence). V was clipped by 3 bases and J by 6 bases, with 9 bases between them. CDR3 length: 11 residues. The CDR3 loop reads CSASEGVEQYF. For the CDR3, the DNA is TGCAGTGCTAGTGAGGGGGTCGAGCAGTACTTC.

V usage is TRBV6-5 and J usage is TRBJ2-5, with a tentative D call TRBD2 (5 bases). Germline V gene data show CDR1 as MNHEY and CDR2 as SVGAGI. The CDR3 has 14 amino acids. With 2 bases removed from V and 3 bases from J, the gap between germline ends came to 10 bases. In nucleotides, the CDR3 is TGTGCCAGCAGTTACGAGGGTACGGAAGAGACCCAGTACTTC. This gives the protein CASSYEGTEETQYF.

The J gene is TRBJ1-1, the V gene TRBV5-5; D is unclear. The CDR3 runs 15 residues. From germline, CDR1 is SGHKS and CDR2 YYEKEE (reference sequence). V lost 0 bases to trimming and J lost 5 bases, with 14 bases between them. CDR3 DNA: TGTGCCAGCAGCTTGGGCCGAGGGCGCGGTACTGAAGCTTTCTTT. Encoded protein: CASSLGRGRGTEAFF.

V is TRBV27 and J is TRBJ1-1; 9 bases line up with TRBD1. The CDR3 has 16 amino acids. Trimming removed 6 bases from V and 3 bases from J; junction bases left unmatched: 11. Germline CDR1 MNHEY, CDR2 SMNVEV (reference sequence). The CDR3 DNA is TGTGCCAGCAGGCCCACAGGGGGCGTCGAGGACACTGAAGCTTTCTTT. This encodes CASRPTGGVEDTEAFF.

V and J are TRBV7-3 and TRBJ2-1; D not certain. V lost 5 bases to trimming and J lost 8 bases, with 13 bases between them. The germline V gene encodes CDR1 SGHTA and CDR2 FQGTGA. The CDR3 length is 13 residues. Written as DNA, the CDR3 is TGTGCCAGCAGCAGGAGTTCTATGGATGAGCAGTTCTTC. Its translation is CASSRSSMDEQFF.

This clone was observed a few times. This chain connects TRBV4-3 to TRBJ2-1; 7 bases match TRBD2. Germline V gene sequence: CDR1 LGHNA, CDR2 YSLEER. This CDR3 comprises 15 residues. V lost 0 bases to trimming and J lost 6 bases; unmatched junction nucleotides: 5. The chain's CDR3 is CASSQEVASGNEQFF. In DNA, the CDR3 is TGCGCCAGCAGCCAAGAAGTTGCTAGCGGCAATGAGCAGTTCTTC.

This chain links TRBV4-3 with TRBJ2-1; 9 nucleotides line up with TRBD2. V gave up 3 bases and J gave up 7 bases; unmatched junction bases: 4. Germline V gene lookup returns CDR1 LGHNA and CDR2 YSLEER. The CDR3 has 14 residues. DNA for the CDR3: TGCGCCAGCAGCCATCGCGGGAGGGCTAATGAGCAGTTCTTC. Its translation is CASSHRGRANEQFF.

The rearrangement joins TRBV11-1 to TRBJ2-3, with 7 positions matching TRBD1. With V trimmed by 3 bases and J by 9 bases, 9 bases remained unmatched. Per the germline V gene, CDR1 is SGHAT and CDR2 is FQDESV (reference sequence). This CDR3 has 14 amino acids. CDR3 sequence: CASSFRDSEVTQYF. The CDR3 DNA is TGTGCCAGCAGCTTCCGGGACAGTGAGGTCACGCAGTATTTT.

CDR3 nucleotides: TGTGCCAGCAGCTTAGCCTCCGGCTATGGCTACACCTTC. Protein product: CASSLASGYGYTF. This rearrangement joins TRBV7-2 to TRBJ1-2; D is unclear. The V gene's germline CDR1 is SGHTA and CDR2 FQGNSA. This CDR3 has 13 amino acids. The V gene lost 0 bases and the J gene lost 4 bases, with 6 bases spanning the gap.

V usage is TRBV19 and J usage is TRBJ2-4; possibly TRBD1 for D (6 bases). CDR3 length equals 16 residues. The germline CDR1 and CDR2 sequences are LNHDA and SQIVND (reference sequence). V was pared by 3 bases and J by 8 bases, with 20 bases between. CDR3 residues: CASSMPSGALNDIQYF. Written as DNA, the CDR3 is TGTGCCAGTAGTATGCCTTCAGGGGCTCTGAATGACATTCAGTACTTC.

CDR3 sequence reads: CSVELLTSGTDTQYF. The DNA of the CDR3 is TGCAGCGTTGAACTCCTAACTAGCGGAACAGATACGCAGTATTTT. This chain joins TRBV29-1 and TRBJ2-3; 8 bases are shared with TRBD2. This CDR3 is built from 15 residues. The germline V gene encodes CDR1 SQVTM and CDR2 ANQGSEA. Losses at the gene ends were 2 bases for V and 3 bases for J; bases not matched to a gene: 7.

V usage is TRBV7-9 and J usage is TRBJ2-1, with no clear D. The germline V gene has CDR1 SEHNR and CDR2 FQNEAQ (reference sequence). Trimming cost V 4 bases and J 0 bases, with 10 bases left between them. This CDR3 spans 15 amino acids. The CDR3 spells CASSSPRSSYNEQFF. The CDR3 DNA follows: TGTGCCAGCAGCTCACCGAGGAGCTCCTACAATGAGCAGTTCTTC.

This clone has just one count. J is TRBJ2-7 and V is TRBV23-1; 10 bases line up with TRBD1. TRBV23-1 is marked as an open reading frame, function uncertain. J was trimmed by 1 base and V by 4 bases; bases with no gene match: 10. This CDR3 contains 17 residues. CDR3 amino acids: CASSPRPRTGGSYEQYF. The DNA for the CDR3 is TGCGCCAGCAGTCCCCGACCAAGGACAGGGGGTTCCTACGAGCAGTACTTC.

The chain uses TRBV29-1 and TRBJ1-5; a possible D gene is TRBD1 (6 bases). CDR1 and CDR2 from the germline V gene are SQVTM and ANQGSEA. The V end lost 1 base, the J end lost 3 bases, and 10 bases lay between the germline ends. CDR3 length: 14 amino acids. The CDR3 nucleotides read TGCAGCGTTGAAGGGGGGCCCGACAATCAGCCCCAGCATTTT. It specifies CSVEGGPDNQPQHF.

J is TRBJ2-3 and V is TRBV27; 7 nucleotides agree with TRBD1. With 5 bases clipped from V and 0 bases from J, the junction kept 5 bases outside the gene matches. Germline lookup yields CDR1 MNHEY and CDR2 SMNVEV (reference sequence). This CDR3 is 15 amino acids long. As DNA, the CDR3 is TGTGCCAGCAGTCCGACAGGGACCAGCACAGATACGCAGTATTTT. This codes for CASSPTGTSTDTQYF.

CDR3 sequence (DNA): TGTGCCAGTAGTGAGGTAGGGACTCAAGCTTTCTTT. As protein: CASSEVGTQAFF. The genes are TRBV19 and TRBJ1-1; D might be TRBD1 (5 bases). With 5 bases removed from V and 9 bases from J, the gap between germline ends came to 13 bases. CDR3 size: 12 residues. CDR1 LNHDA and CDR2 SQIVND come from the germline V gene (reference sequence). Looking up the rest from reference TRBV19 and TRBJ1-1 gives the full variable domain: DGGITQSPKYLFRKEGQNVTLSCEQNLNHDAMYWYRQDPGQGLRLIYYSQIVNDFQKGDIAEGYSVSREKKESFPLTVTSAQKNPTAFYLCASSEVGTQAFFGQGTRLTVV.

This CDR3 is CASSLQEYEQYF. DNA for the CDR3: TGTGCCAGCAGTTTACAAGAGTACGAGCAGTACTTC. The genes are TRBV28 and TRBJ2-7; D is unresolved. The V gene's germline CDR1 is MDHEN and CDR2 SYDVKM. V gave up 2 bases and J gave up 4 bases, with 6 bases separating them. The CDR3 covers 12 residues.

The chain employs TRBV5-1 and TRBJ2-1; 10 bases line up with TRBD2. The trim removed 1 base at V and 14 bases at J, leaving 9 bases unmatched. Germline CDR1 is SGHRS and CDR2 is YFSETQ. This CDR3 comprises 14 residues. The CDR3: CASSLNVQAGGKFF. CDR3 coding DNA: TGCGCCAGCAGCTTGAATGTACAAGCGGGAGGGAAGTTCTTC.

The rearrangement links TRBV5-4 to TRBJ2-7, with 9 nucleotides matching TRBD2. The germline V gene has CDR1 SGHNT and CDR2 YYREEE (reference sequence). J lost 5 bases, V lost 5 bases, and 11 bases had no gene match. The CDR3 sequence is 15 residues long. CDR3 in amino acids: CASRRAIAGENEQYF. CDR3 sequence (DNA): TGTGCCAGCAGACGTGCTATAGCGGGAGAAAACGAGCAGTACTTC.

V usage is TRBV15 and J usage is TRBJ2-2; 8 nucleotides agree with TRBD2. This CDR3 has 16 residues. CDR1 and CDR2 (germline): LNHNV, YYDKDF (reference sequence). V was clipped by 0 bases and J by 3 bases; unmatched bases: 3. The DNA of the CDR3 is TGTGCCACCAGCAGAGATAAGCGGGAGTACACCGGGGAGCTGTTTTTT. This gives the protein CATSRDKREYTGELFF.

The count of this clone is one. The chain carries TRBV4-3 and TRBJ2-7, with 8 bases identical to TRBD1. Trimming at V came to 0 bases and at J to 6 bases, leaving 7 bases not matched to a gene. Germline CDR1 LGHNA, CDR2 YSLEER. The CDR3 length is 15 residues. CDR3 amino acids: CASSQELGQGGEQYF. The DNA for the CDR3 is TGCGCCAGCAGCCAAGAATTAGGACAGGGAGGCGAGCAGTACTTC.

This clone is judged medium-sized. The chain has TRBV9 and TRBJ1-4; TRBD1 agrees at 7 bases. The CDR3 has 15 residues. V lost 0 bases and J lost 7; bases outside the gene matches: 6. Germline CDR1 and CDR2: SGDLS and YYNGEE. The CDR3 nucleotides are TGTGCCAGCAGCGTAGCTGGGACAGAGCGTGAAAAACTGTTTTTT. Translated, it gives CASSVAGTEREKLFF.

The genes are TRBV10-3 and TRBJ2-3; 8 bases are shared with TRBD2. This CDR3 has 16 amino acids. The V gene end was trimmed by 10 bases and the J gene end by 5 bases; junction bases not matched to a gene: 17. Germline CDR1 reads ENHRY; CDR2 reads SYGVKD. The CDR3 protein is CATQRWEAGDKDTQYF. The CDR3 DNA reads TGTGCCACCCAAAGGTGGGAAGCGGGAGACAAAGATACGCAGTATTTT.

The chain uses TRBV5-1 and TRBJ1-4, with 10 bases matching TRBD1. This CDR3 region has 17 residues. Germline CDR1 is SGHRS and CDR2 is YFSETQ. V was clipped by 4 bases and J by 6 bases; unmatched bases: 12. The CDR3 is CASSDPTGTGEDEKLFF. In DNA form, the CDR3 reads TGCGCCAGCAGCGACCCGACAGGGACAGGGGAAGATGAAAAACTGTTTTTT.

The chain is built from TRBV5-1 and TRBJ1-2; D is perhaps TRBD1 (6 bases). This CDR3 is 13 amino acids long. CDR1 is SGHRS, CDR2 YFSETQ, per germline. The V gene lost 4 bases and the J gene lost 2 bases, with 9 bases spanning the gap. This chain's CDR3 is CASSATGNYGYTF. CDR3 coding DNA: TGCGCCAGCAGCGCTACAGGGAACTATGGCTACACCTTC.

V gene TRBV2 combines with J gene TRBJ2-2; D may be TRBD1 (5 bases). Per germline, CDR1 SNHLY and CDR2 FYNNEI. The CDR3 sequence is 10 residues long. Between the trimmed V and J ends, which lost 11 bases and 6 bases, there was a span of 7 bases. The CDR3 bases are TGTGCCCAAGGGGCCGGGGAGCTGTTTTTT. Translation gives CAQGAGELFF.

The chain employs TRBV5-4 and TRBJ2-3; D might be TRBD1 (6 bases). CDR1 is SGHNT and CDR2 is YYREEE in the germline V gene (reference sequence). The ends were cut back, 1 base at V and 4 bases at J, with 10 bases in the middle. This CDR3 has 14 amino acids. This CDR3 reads CASSLQGPADTQYF. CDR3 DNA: TGTGCCAGCAGCTTGCAGGGGCCGGCAGATACGCAGTATTTT.

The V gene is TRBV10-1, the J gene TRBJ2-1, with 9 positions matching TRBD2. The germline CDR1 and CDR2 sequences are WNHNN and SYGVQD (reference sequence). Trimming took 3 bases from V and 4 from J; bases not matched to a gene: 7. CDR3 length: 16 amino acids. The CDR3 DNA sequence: TGCGCCAGCAGTGAATATAGCGGGAGAAATTACAATGAGCAGTTCTTC. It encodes CASSEYSGRNYNEQFF.

The CDR3 sequence: CASSLGGRLLLTGELFF. In nucleotides, the CDR3 is TGTGCCAGCAGCCTCGGGGGACGACTACTTCTTACCGGGGAGCTGTTTTTT. This chain connects TRBV7-6 to TRBJ2-2, with TRBD2 as a possible D gene (6 bases). The CDR3 is 17 amino acids. The germline V and J ends were trimmed by 5 bases and 5 bases, with 21 bases remaining between them. CDR1 and CDR2 (germline): SGHVS, FNYEAQ.

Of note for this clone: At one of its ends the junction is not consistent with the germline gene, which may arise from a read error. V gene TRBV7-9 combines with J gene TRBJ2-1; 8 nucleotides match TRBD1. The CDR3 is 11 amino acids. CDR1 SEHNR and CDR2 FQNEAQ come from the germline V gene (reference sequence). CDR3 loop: CASSSRGPRIF. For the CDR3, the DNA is TGTGCCAGCAGCTCCAGGGGGCCCCGGATCTTC.